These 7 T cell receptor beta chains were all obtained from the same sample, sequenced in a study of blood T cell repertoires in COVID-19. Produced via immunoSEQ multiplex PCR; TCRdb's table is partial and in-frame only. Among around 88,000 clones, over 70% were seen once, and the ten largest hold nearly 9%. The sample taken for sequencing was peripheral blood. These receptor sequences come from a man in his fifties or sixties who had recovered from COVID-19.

The CDR3 here is CASSWDRESRNTIYF. CDR3 in DNA: TGTGCCAGCAGCTGGGACAGGGAAAGTAGAAACACCATATATTTT. The genes are TRBV5-6 and TRBJ1-3; TRBD1 aligns across 9 bases. This CDR3 is built from 15 residues. Germline CDR1 and CDR2: SGHDT and YYEEEE. V gave up 3 bases and J gave up 5 bases; unmatched junction bases: 6.

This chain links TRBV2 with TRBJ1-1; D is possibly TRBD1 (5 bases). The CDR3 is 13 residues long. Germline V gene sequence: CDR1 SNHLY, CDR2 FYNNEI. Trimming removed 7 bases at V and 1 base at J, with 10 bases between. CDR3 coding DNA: TGTGCCAGCAAGGTCGGGGGGAACACTGAAGCTTTCTTT. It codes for CASKVGGNTEAFF.

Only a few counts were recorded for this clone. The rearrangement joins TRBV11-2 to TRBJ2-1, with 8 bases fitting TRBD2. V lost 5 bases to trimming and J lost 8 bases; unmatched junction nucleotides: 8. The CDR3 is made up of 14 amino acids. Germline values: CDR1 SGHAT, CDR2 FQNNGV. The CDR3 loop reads CASSTGTSNHEQFF. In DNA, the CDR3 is TGTGCCAGCAGCACAGGGACTAGTAACCATGAGCAGTTCTTC.

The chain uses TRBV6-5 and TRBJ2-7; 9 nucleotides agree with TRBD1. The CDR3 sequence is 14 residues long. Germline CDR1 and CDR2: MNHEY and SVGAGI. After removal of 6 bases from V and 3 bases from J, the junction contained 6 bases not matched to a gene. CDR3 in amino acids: CASSLRGQGYEQYF. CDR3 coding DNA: TGTGCCAGCAGCCTTCGGGGACAGGGCTACGAGCAGTACTTC.

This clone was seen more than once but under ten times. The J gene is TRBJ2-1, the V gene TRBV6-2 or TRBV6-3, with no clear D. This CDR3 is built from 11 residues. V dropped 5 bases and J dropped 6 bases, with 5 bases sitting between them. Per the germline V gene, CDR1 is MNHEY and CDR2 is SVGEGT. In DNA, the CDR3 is TGTGCCAGCAGTCACAGCAATGAGCAGTTCTTC. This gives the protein CASSHSNEQFF.

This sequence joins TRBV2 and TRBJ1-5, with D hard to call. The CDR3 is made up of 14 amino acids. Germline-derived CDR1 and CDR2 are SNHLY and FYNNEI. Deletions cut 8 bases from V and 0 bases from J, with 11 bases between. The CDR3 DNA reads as TGTGCCAGCGCCGACACTTATAGCAATCAGCCCCAGCATTTT. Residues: CASADTYSNQPQHF.

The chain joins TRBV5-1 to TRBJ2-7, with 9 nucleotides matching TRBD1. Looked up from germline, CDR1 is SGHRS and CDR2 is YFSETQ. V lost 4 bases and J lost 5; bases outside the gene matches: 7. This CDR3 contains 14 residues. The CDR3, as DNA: TGCGCCAGCAGCCCCGGGACAGGGCGGAACGAGCAGTACTTC. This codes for CASSPGTGRNEQYF. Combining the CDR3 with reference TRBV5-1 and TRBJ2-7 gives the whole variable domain KAGVTQTPRYLIKTRGQQVTLSCSPISGHRSVSWYQQTPGQGLQFLFEYFSETQRNKGNFPGRFSGRQFSNSRSEMNVSTLELGDSALYLCASSPGTGRNEQYFGPGTRLTVT.